The rows below give T cell receptor beta chains drawn from one sample of a study of neurological immune-mediated disorders. TCRdb reprocessed the 5' RACE reads with MiXCR, giving one entry per CDR3 protein. This table has around 78,000 distinct CDR3 sequences, approximately 17% appearing once. The source material was PBMCs. The receptors stem from a woman in her thirties or forties in good health. CDR3s include the opening cysteine and the closing phenylalanine or tryptophan. D genes are given only for firm matches. Clone sizes are given selectively: once, few, many, or a class where the clone is expanded.

>many|TRBJ2-3|.|TRBV6-1
TGTGCCAGCAGTGGCTGGGTTGAGACAGATACGCAGTATTTT
CASSGWVETDTQYF
>many|TRBJ2-1|.|TRBV27
TGTGCCAGCAGTTTCATCCCTCCGGGAAATGAGCAGTTCTTC
CASSFIPPGNEQFF
>few|TRBJ1-5|.|TRBV12-3/TRBV12-4
TGTGCCAGCAGCTTAGGACAAAAGGGTCAGCCCCAGCATTTT
CASSLGQKGQPQHF
>many|TRBJ1-2|TRBD1|TRBV29-1
TGCAGCGTCAACGATATCTGGGCAGGGGGATATGGCTACACCTTC
CSVNDIWAGGYGYTF
>many|TRBJ1-1|.|TRBV12-5
TGTGCTAGTGGGAACAGGAGACGGGGCACTGAAGCTTTCTTT
CASGNRRRGTEAFF
>medium-sized|TRBJ2-3|.|TRBV5-1
TGCGCCAGCAGCCTGGAGAGATCAGATACGCAGTATTTT
CASSLERSDTQYF
>many|TRBJ2-2|.|TRBV15
TGTGCCACCAGCAGGGGACGGGCGAACACCGGGGAGCTGTTTTTT
CATSRGRANTGELFF
>many|TRBJ2-2|TRBD2|TRBV15
TGTGCCACCAGCAGGACTAGCGGCTACACCGGGGAGCTGTTTTTT
CATSRTSGYTGELFF
>many|TRBJ1-2|.|TRBV5-1
TGCGCCAGCAGCTACCGAATCTCAGGAATTAACTATGGCTACACCTTC
CASSYRISGINYGYTF
>many|TRBJ2-1|.|TRBV5-1
TGCGCCAGCAGACCGGGGGGCGGAGACAATGAGCAGTTCTTC
CASRPGGGDNEQFF
>many|TRBJ2-7|.|TRBV6-5
TGTGCCAGCAGTTCAGGGGCCCCACTTTCTGGAATTTACGAGCAGTACTTC
CASSSGAPLSGIYEQYF
>many|TRBJ2-2|TRBD2|TRBV7-2
TGTGCCAGCAGCGAGGATCTTGGGCTAGCGGGGGGGCCGACCGGGGAGCTGTTTTTT
CASSEDLGLAGGPTGELFF
>many|TRBJ2-7|TRBD1|TRBV6-5
TGTGCCAGCTCCTCCCGGGGACAGGGGACCTACGAGCAGTACTTC
CASSSRGQGTYEQYF
>many|TRBJ1-6|.|TRBV3-1
TGTGCCAGCAGCAAGCCCGGGAGCTTCCAACCCCTCCACTTT
CASSKPGSFQPLHF
>few|TRBJ1-5|TRBD1|TRBV5-6
TGTGCCAGCAGCTTCTGGGGGACAGGGGTTAGCAATCAGCCCCAGCATTTT
CASSFWGTGVSNQPQHF
>many|TRBJ2-7|.|TRBV4-2
TGTGCCAGCAGCCAAGGTTGGGATTACGAGCAGTACTTC
CASSQGWDYEQYF
>many|TRBJ1-2|.|TRBV5-1
TGCGCCAGCAGCAACACTCAGGCTAACTATGGCTACACCTTC
CASSNTQANYGYTF
>many|TRBJ2-7|.|TRBV7-2
TGTGCCAGCAGCCCTTCACGGGCCTACGAGCAGTACTTC
CASSPSRAYEQYF
>many|TRBJ2-5|TRBD2|TRBV10-3
TGTGCCATCAGTGAGTCAGTGGCTAGCGGGGAAGAGACCCAGTACTTC
CAISESVASGEETQYF
>once|TRBJ2-3|TRBD2|TRBV20-1
TGCAGTGCTGGGCGTGGCGGGGGGAATACAGATACGCAGTATTTT
CSAGRGGGNTDTQYF
>many|TRBJ2-5|.|TRBV7-2
TGTGCCAGCAGCTTAGAATGGGGACAAGAGACCCAGTACTTC
CASSLEWGQETQYF
>.|TRBJ2-3|.|TRBV20-1
TGCAGTGCTAGTCGAGGCCGTGGGCCAGATACGCAGTATTTT
CSASRGRGPDTQYF
>few|TRBJ1-5|TRBD1|TRBV5-1
TGCGCCAGCAGCTTGAGTACAGGGGGCAATCAGCCCCAGCATTTT
CASSLSTGGNQPQHF
>.|TRBJ2-5|.|TRBV20-1
TGCAGTGCTAGACCAGAACAAGAGACCCAGTACTTC
CSARPEQETQYF
>many|TRBJ1-6|.|TRBV6-1
TGTGCCAGCAGCCACCCCAATTCACCCCTCCACTTT
CASSHPNSPLHF
>many|TRBJ2-3|TRBD2|TRBV12-3/TRBV12-4
TGTGCCAGCAGCGGACTAGCGGGGAGCACAGATACGCAGTATTTT
CASSGLAGSTDTQYF
>many|TRBJ1-1|TRBD1|TRBV5-1
TGCGCCAGCAGCGGAGGACAGGGGAACACTGAAGCTTTCTTT
CASSGGQGNTEAFF
>many|TRBJ2-4|.|TRBV12-3/TRBV12-4
TGTGCCAGCAGTTTTACGGACCAGAACATTCAGTACTTC
CASSFTDQNIQYF
>.|TRBJ2-5|.|TRBV12-5
TGTGCTAGTGGTGTGGGGGGAGAGACCCAGTACTTC
CASGVGGETQYF
>.|TRBJ2-7|.|TRBV5-1
TGCGCCAGCAGGTTGACAGCAATCCAATCATCCGAGCAGTACTTC
CASRLTAIQSSEQYF
>few|TRBJ2-6|.|TRBV12-3/TRBV12-4
TGTGCCAGCAGTGTGTGGGGGGCCAACGTCCTGACTTTC
CASSVWGANVLTF
>many|TRBJ2-7|.|TRBV6-2/TRBV6-3
TGTGCCAGCGCTCGGCGGGACGAGGTCTACGAGCAGTACTTC
CASARRDEVYEQYF
>.|TRBJ1-1|.|TRBV6-5
TGTGCCAGCAGTGTGGGACACCCTAATTCTGAAGCTTTGTTT
CASSVGHPNSEALF
>.|TRBJ2-2|.|TRBV5-1
TGCGCCAGCAGAGAAGGAACTAGCCGAGCAACCGGGGAGCTGTTTTTT
CASREGTSRATGELFF
>many|TRBJ1-2|.|TRBV6-1
TGTGCCAGCAGTGTGACAGTTAACTATGGCTACACCTTC
CASSVTVNYGYTF
>many|TRBJ2-3|.|TRBV9
TGTGCCAGCAGCCCTGGAAACACAGATACGCAGTATTTT
CASSPGNTDTQYF
>many|TRBJ2-2|.|TRBV30
TGTGCCTGGTCCCTCCCCCCGCGTCCTCCCTCGAACACCGGGGAGCTGTTTTTT
CAWSLPPRPPSNTGELFF
>many|TRBJ2-7|.|TRBV7-2
TGTGCCAGCAGCCCCAGTGGGTTGCGGAAAGCTTACGAGCAGTACTTC
CASSPSGLRKAYEQYF
>many|TRBJ1-1|TRBD1|TRBV15
TGTGCCACCAGCAGAGACTTACCGGGACAGGGAATGAACACTGAAGCTTTCTTT
CATSRDLPGQGMNTEAFF